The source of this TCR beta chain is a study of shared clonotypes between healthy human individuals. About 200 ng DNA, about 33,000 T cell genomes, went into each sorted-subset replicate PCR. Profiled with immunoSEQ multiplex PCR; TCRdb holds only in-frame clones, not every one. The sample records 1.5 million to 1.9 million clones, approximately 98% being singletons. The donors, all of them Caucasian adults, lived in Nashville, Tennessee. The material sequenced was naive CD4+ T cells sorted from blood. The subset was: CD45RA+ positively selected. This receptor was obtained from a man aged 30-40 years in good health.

CDR3 DNA: TGTGCCAGCTCACCACGTCTGGGAGCGGGAGGGATCAATGAGCAGTTCTTC. As protein: CASSPRLGAGGINEQFF. V gene TRBV18 combines with J gene TRBJ2-1; 10 bases agree with TRBD2. The CDR3 has 17 residues. Germline CDR1 is KGHSH and CDR2 is LQKENI. With V trimmed by 1 base and J by 6 bases, 9 bases remained unmatched.